Below, 25 T cell receptor beta chains from the same sample are listed, as sequenced in a study of cytomegalovirus exposure and HLA in healthy donors. The PCR used 60 Vbeta and 13 Jbeta primers. Repertoires were generated with immunoSEQ multiplex PCR, while TCRdb's copy carries only in-frame clones and drops some. The sample has 120,000 or so clones, roughly 70% seen once. Sequenced material: PBMCs. The source is a man in his forties or fifties in good health and CMV-seropositive.

The chain employs TRBV27 and TRBJ2-3; perhaps TRBD2 as D (6 bases). This CDR3 has 16 residues. The germline V gene encodes CDR1 MNHEY and CDR2 SMNVEV (reference sequence). Trimming shortened V by 5 bases and J by 4 bases, and 19 bases separated the two germline ends. The CDR3 reads CASSRLGGKSADTQYF. DNA of the CDR3: TGTGCCAGCAGTCGACTGGGCGGGAAGAGTGCAGATACGCAGTATTTT.

The chain couples TRBV6-6 to TRBJ2-7; D might be TRBD2 (5 bases). V was cut by 8 bases and J by 2 bases, with 10 bases left in between. The CDR3 loop spans 12 amino acids. The V gene's germline CDR1 is MNHNY and CDR2 SVGAGI (reference sequence). CDR3 nucleotides: TGTGCCAGCGCACGGGAAGCCTACGAGCAGTACTTC. Its protein product is CASAREAYEQYF.

J is TRBJ2-7 and V is TRBV19; 10 bases fit TRBD2. V was pared by 3 bases and J by 11 bases, with 7 bases of the junction left unmatched. CDR1 LNHDA and CDR2 SQIVND come from the germline V gene (reference sequence). CDR3 length equals 13 residues. This chain's CDR3 is CASSISLAGVKYF. The DNA of the CDR3 is TGTGCCAGTAGTATTAGTCTAGCGGGAGTGAAGTACTTC.

J is TRBJ2-2 and V is TRBV11-2, with 11 bases lining up with TRBD2. Germline CDR1 and CDR2: SGHAT and FQNNGV. The J segment lost 5 bases and the V segment lost 6 bases, leaving 5 bases of the junction unmatched. CDR3 length equals 15 residues. The CDR3 region has the DNA TGTGCCAGCAGGAGGACTAGCGGGTCTACCGGGGAGCTGTTTTTT. It encodes CASRRTSGSTGELFF.

This clone has just one count. J is TRBJ2-5 and V is TRBV5-5; 9 nucleotides match TRBD1. V lost 5 bases to trimming and J lost 4 bases; unmatched junction nucleotides: 6. CDR1 and CDR2 (germline): SGHKS, YYEKEE (reference sequence). The CDR3 is 14 amino acids. The CDR3 DNA follows: TGTGCCAGCAGACCGGGACAGGGTCGAGAGACCCAGTACTTC. As protein: CASRPGQGRETQYF.

The V call is TRBV27, the J call TRBJ2-5, with 11 bases identical to TRBD2. Germline V gene sequence: CDR1 MNHEY, CDR2 SMNVEV (reference sequence). V was clipped by 4 bases and J by 5 bases; unmatched bases: 9. This CDR3 contains 16 residues. CDR3 sequence (DNA): TGTGCCAGCAGTTCCCCGACTAGCGGGATTCGGGAGACCCAGTACTTC. Translated: CASSSPTSGIRETQYF.

The genes are TRBV5-1 and TRBJ2-1; D is unresolved. CDR3 size: 15 residues. The ends were cut back, 2 bases at V and 8 bases at J, with 17 bases in the middle. Germline V lookup: CDR1 SGHRS, CDR2 YFSETQ. The CDR3 coding sequence is TGCGCCAGCAGCTTAGCTGGGCACCTTACCGATGAGCAGTTCTTC. Its protein is CASSLAGHLTDEQFF.

V and J are TRBV5-1 and TRBJ2-7; maybe TRBD2 (5 bases). This CDR3 has 14 residues. V lost 1 base to trimming and J lost 3 bases, with 11 bases between them. Per germline, CDR1 SGHRS and CDR2 YFSETQ. The CDR3 nucleotides read TGCGCCAGCAGCTTGCCAGACGGAGGCTACGAGCAGTACTTC. Protein product: CASSLPDGGYEQYF.

V gene TRBV5-4 combines with J gene TRBJ1-5; the match to TRBD1 covers 7 bases. Germline loops: CDR1 SGHNT, CDR2 YYREEE (reference sequence). V shed 2 bases, J shed 5 bases, and the junction held 1 base outside the gene matches. The CDR3 is 13 amino acids. CDR3: CASSLGGDQPQHF. The CDR3, as DNA: TGTGCCAGCAGCTTAGGGGGCGATCAGCCCCAGCATTTT.

The chain recombines TRBV5-8 with TRBJ2-3, with a tentative D call TRBD2 (5 bases). The CDR3 is 15 residues long. V gave up 1 base and J gave up 2 bases, with 11 bases separating them. Per germline, CDR1 SGHTS and CDR2 YDEGEE. The CDR3 is CASSLYGESTDTQYF. CDR3 bases: TGTGCCAGCAGCTTGTACGGGGAGTCCACAGATACGCAGTATTTT. Variable domain in full (rest from reference TRBV5-8 and TRBJ2-3): EAGVTQSPTHLIKTRGQQATLRCSPISGHTSVYWYQQALGLGLQFLLWYDEGEERNRGNFPPRFSGRQFPNYSSELNVNALELEDSALYLCASSLYGESTDTQYFGPGTRLTVL.

The chain uses TRBV5-1 and TRBJ2-5; TRBD1 aligns across 10 bases. Germline V gives CDR1 SGHRS, CDR2 YFSETQ. V lost 1 base to trimming and J lost 5 bases; unmatched junction nucleotides: 8. The CDR3 contains 16 residues. For the CDR3, the DNA is TGCGCCAGCAGCTTGACCGGGACAGGGGTAGGGGAGACCCAGTACTTC. Translated, it gives CASSLTGTGVGETQYF. The variable domain in full, completed from reference TRBV5-1 and TRBJ2-5, reads KAGVTQTPRYLIKTRGQQVTLSCSPISGHRSVSWYQQTPGQGLQFLFEYFSETQRNKGNFPGRFSGRQFSNSRSEMNVSTLELGDSALYLCASSLTGTGVGETQYFGPGTRLLVL.

This clone showed up just a few times. CDR3 DNA sequence: TGTGCCAGCAGTGATCCAGGCACAGATACGCAGTATTTT. This translates into CASSDPGTDTQYF. The V gene is TRBV2, the J gene TRBJ2-3; unclear D gene. This CDR3 region has 13 residues. Trimming stripped 3 bases from V and 1 base from J, with 5 bases between. Looked up from germline, CDR1 is SNHLY and CDR2 is FYNNEI.

J is TRBJ1-1 and V is TRBV27; 8 bases fit TRBD1. The CDR3 length is 17 residues. Germline CDR1 is MNHEY and CDR2 is SMNVEV (reference sequence). The ends lost 3 bases at V and 3 bases at J; junction bases unmatched: 12. The CDR3 DNA is TGTGCCAGCAGTTTGGACAGGGCCGGCTGGTTGGACACTGAAGCTTTCTTT. Translated, it gives CASSLDRAGWLDTEAFF.

This chain joins TRBV7-8 and TRBJ1-3; 7 bases agree with TRBD1. The junction had 6 bases not matched to a gene; V was cut back by 4 bases and J by 0 bases. There are 16 residues in the CDR3. Germline assignment: CDR1 SGHVS and CDR2 FQNEAQ. CDR3 region: CASSSYRGSSGNTIYF. The CDR3, as DNA: TGTGCCAGCAGCTCTTACAGGGGAAGCTCTGGAAACACCATATATTTT.

The chain employs TRBV12-5 and TRBJ2-6; tentative D call: TRBD1 (5 bases). The V gene lost 6 bases and the J gene lost 1 base, with 16 bases spanning the gap. Germline V gene sequence: CDR1 LGHNT, CDR2 FRNRAP. There are 17 residues in the CDR3. The CDR3 sequence: CASGAVSRVSGANVLTF. The CDR3 DNA is TGTGCTAGTGGCGCGGTGAGCAGGGTATCTGGGGCCAACGTCCTGACTTTC.

This chain connects TRBV27 to TRBJ2-7; D not certain. Trimming pared 6 bases from V and 3 bases from J, leaving 18 bases between. From germline, CDR1 is MNHEY and CDR2 SMNVEV (reference sequence). CDR3 length: 15 residues. CDR3 DNA sequence: TGTGCCAGCAGCCGCCTTGGGCCGCCGAGCTACGAGCAGTACTTC. Amino acids: CASSRLGPPSYEQYF.

The V gene is TRBV6-5, the J gene TRBJ1-1; a weak D match, TRBD1 (5 bases). Trimming took off 8 bases at V and 10 bases at J, with 20 bases between the two ends. The CDR3 length is 13 residues. Germline assignment: CDR1 MNHEY and CDR2 SVGAGI. In nucleotides, the CDR3 is TGTGCCAGCCGTACAGTCACCTTCGGGGGAGCTTTCTTT. Translating gives CASRTVTFGGAFF.

The chain links TRBV28 to TRBJ2-1; possibly TRBD2 for D (5 bases). The germline gives CDR1 MDHEN, CDR2 SYDVKM. The CDR3 consists of 14 residues. V was trimmed by 9 bases and J by 0 bases, leaving 12 bases between them. In DNA form, the CDR3 reads TGTGCCAGTTGCGGGTTACGCTCCTACAATGAGCAGTTCTTC. Translation gives CASCGLRSYNEQFF.

The genes are TRBV10-3 and TRBJ1-1; 7 bases fit TRBD1. The V and J ends lost 4 bases and 2 bases, in that order; junction bases with no gene match: 7. The CDR3 consists of 15 residues. Germline assignment: CDR1 ENHRY and CDR2 SYGVKD. CDR3 protein: CAISGLTGSNTEAFF. The CDR3 DNA is TGTGCCATCAGTGGATTGACAGGGTCCAACACTGAAGCTTTCTTT.

This clone has more than one count but fewer than ten. This chain uses TRBV4-1 with TRBJ2-3; possibly TRBD1 for D (6 bases). V lost 3 bases and J lost 1, with 14 bases in between. The CDR3 is made up of 16 amino acids. CDR1 is MGHRA and CDR2 is YSYEKL in the germline V gene. This CDR3 reads CASSQGSRTGTDTQYF. CDR3 sequence (DNA): TGCGCCAGCAGCCAGGGGTCGCGGACAGGCACAGATACGCAGTATTTT.

The J gene is TRBJ2-7, the V gene TRBV28, with a weak D call TRBD2 (5 bases). The germline gives CDR1 MDHEN, CDR2 SYDVKM. V was pared by 6 bases and J by 0 bases, with 18 bases between. CDR3 length equals 16 residues. CDR3 nucleotides: TGTGCCAGCAGCCCCCCCTCGCGGAGGAGCTCCTACGAGCAGTACTTC. It encodes CASSPPSRRSSYEQYF.

The chain uses TRBV7-6 and TRBJ2-4, with D tentatively TRBD1 (5 bases). This CDR3 has 15 amino acids. The ends were cut back, 1 base at V and 7 bases at J, with 14 bases in the middle. Germline lookup yields CDR1 SGHVS and CDR2 FNYEAQ. CDR3 in amino acids: CASSLVMGPWNIQYF. As DNA, the CDR3 is TGTGCCAGCAGCTTAGTCATGGGGCCCTGGAACATTCAGTACTTC. Combining the CDR3 with reference TRBV7-6 and TRBJ2-4 gives the whole variable domain GAGVSQSPRYKVTKRGQDVALRCDPISGHVSLYWYRQALGQGPEFLTYFNYEAQQDKSGLPNDRFSAERPEGSISTLTIQRTEQRDSAMYRCASSLVMGPWNIQYFGAGTRLSVL.

There are a few counts of this clone. The rearrangement uses TRBV21-1 and TRBJ1-1; the D call TRBD1 from the table was never checked on the DNA. TRBV21-1 is a pseudogene. The CDR3 runs 17 residues. The CDR3 region is CASRESFDRGLNTEAFF. CDR3 sequence (DNA): TGTGCCAGCCGCGAGTCTTTCGACAGGGGGCTTAACACTGAAGCTTTCTTT.

This chain links TRBV5-8 with TRBJ2-3; a possible D gene is TRBD1 (6 bases). This CDR3 spans 14 amino acids. The V gene's germline CDR1 is SGHTS and CDR2 YDEGEE. Trimming cost V 4 bases and J 4 bases, with 13 bases left between them. CDR3 DNA: TGTGCCAGCAGCGGGGACAAAGGAGCAGATACGCAGTATTTT. Amino acid sequence: CASSGDKGADTQYF.

This clone appeared a single time. This chain uses TRBV18 with TRBJ2-7; D possibly corresponds to TRBD1 (6 bases). The germline V gene encodes CDR1 KGHSH and CDR2 LQKENI. The V end was cut by 3 bases, the J end by 3 bases, with 12 bases between. The CDR3 extends over 14 amino acids. Here the CDR3 DNA reads TGTGCCAGCTCACCCGATTCACAGGGCTACGAGCAGTACTTC. It yields the protein CASSPDSQGYEQYF.